The T cell receptor (beta chain) described here comes from a study of blood T cell repertoires in COVID-19. About the research overall: The samples span acute and convalescent COVID-19 from the United States, Italy and Spain. The analysed material was cDNA or gDNA that came from T cells, B-cell-depleted T cells, or PBMCs.

Germline assignment: CDR1 LGHDT and CDR2 YNNKEL (reference sequence). V lost 1 base and J 0 bases, leaving 6 bases between the germline ends. The CDR3 extends over 14 amino acids. Libraries were prepared by immunoSEQ multiplex PCR; TCRdb keeps only in-frame clonotypes and omits some of them. The sample includes approximately 90,000 clones, about 89% of them seen just once. The count of this clone is one. The gene calls are TRBV3-1 (or the pseudogene TRBV3-2) and TRBJ1-1; D is uncertain. This TCR was recovered from a human donor with acute or convalescent COVID-19. The donor label of this sample is uncertain. The sample taken for sequencing was peripheral blood. The CDR3 reads CASSQGEMNTEAFF. The CDR3 nucleotides read TGTGCCAGCAGCCAAGGGGAGATGAACACTGAAGCTTTCTTT.